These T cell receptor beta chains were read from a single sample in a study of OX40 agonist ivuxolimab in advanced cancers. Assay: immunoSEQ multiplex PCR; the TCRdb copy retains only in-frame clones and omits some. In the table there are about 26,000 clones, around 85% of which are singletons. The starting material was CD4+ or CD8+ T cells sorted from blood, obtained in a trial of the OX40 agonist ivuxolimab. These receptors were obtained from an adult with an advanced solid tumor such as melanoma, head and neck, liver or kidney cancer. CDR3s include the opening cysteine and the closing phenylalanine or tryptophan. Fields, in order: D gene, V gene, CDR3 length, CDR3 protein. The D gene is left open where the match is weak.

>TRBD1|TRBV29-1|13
CSVHGTGFLEQFF
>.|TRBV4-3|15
CASSQGTGTNTEAFF
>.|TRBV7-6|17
CASSLGGRGASTDTQYF
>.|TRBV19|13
CASSWDTRSQQYF
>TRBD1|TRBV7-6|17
CASSFDRDGIDIKTQYF
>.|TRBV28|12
CASSNRKREAFF
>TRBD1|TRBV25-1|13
CASSLSGGNEQFF
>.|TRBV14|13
CASSRHRSYEQYF
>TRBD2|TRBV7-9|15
CASRDGLAGTDTQYF
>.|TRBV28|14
CASSLSLLVGTQYF
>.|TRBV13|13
CASSLFISTEAFF
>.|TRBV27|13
CASSPSSRDGYTF
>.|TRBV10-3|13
CAIVTGNTGELFF
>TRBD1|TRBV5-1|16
CASSLSPGQGASEQYF
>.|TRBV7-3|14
CASSSVGGIETQYF
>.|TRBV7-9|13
CASSTPGPAEAFF